What follows are 32 T cell receptor beta chains derived from one specimen sequenced in a study of T cells after yellow fever vaccination. MiXCR, applied by TCRdb to the 5' RACE reads, yields one record per CDR3 protein. The sample records about 230,000 distinct CDR3 sequences, more than 6.5% being singletons. Source: CD4+ T cells sorted from PBMCs, taken on the day of the yellow fever booster vaccination. Every receptor here comes from a man under 40 who received the YFV17D yellow fever vaccine.

This clonotype was seen a handful of times. The chain recombines TRBV12-3 or TRBV12-4 with TRBJ2-7; TRBD2 matches 9 bases. J was trimmed by 0 bases and V by 7 bases; bases with no gene match: 7. CDR3 length: 15 residues. CDR3 region: CASTLAGGSSYEQYF. The CDR3 DNA sequence: TGTGCCAGCACCTTGGCGGGAGGGAGCTCCTACGAGCAGTACTTC.

This chain links TRBV20-1 with TRBJ2-7; possible D gene TRBD2, 6 bases. The V end was cut by 2 bases, the J end by 6 bases, with 17 bases between. CDR3 length: 14 amino acids. Looked up from germline, CDR1 is DFQATT and CDR2 is SNEGSKA (reference sequence). The CDR3 nucleotides are TGCAGTGCTAGAACTCCGGGGGATTGGTCCGAGCAGTACTTC. Encoded protein: CSARTPGDWSEQYF.

This clonotype was observed many times. The rearrangement uses TRBV28 and TRBJ2-3, with TRBD2 identical over 8 bases. The CDR3 extends over 16 amino acids. The junction had 12 bases not matched to a gene; V was cut back by 10 bases and J by 0 bases. Looked up from germline, CDR1 is MDHEN and CDR2 is SYDVKM. Here the CDR3 DNA reads TGTGCCACCTCCCGGGCGGGAGGACCTAGCACAGATACGCAGTATTTT. Residues: CATSRAGGPSTDTQYF.

Of note for this clonotype: It may be a read error: a sequence one base away is much more abundant. This chain joins TRBV5-1 and TRBJ2-1; 9 bases are shared with TRBD1. V trimming: 3 bases; J trimming: 5 bases; junction bases outside the gene matches: 6. Germline-derived CDR1 and CDR2 are SGHRS and YFSETQ. This CDR3 contains 15 residues. CDR3 nucleotide sequence: TGCGCCAGCAGCTCGGGGACAGGGAGTGACAATGAGCAGTTCTTC. As protein: CASSSGTGSDNEQFF. Variable domain in full (rest from reference TRBV5-1 and TRBJ2-1): KAGVTQTPRYLIKTRGQQVTLSCSPISGHRSVSWYQQTPGQGLQFLFEYFSETQRNKGNFPGRFSGRQFSNSRSEMNVSTLELGDSALYLCASSSGTGSDNEQFFGPGTRLTVL.

This clonotype appeared a few times. The CDR3 nucleotides read TGTGCCAGCACCCTCATCTCCTACAATGAGCAGTTCTTC. Translation: CASTLISYNEQFF. The gene calls are TRBV7-2 and TRBJ2-1; D gene unclear. The germline CDR1 and CDR2 sequences are SGHTA and FQGNSA. V lost 7 bases to trimming and J lost 0 bases, with 7 bases between them. CDR3 length: 13 amino acids.

Here the CDR3 reads CASSVQTKSQKGTYEQYF. CDR3 nucleotide sequence: TGTGCCAGCAGCGTACAAACTAAATCCCAAAAGGGGACCTACGAGCAGTACTTC. This chain uses TRBV9 with TRBJ2-7, with D possibly matching TRBD1 (5 bases). Trimming pared 1 base from V and 2 bases from J, leaving 22 bases between. The CDR3 consists of 18 residues. The germline CDR1 and CDR2 sequences are SGDLS and YYNGEE.

This clonotype was detected many times. Mismatch with germline at one junction end may stem from a read error. CDR3 amino acids: CASTDHETQYF. In DNA form, the CDR3 reads TGTGCCAGCACCGACCACGAGACCCAGTACTTC. The V and J genes are TRBV7-2 and TRBJ2-5; D not certain. CDR3 length equals 11 residues. Looked up from germline, CDR1 is SGHTA and CDR2 is FQGNSA.

This clonotype was counted many times. The V and J genes are TRBV12-3 or TRBV12-4 and TRBJ2-7; no clear D gene. V lost 5 bases and J lost 3, with 8 bases in between. This CDR3 region has 12 residues. CDR3 loop: CASSPLVYEQYF. As DNA, the CDR3 is TGTGCCAGCAGTCCGCTAGTCTACGAGCAGTACTTC.

As to this clonotype: A read error is possible here, since a much larger clone lies one base away. Written as DNA, the CDR3 is TGTGCCAGCAGTCCCCCGCCGGGGACGGGGGAGACCCAGTACTTC. This translates into CASSPPPGTGETQYF. The J gene is TRBJ2-5, the V gene TRBV12-3 or TRBV12-4; either TRBD1 or TRBD2 may fit D (5 bases each). V lost 5 bases, J lost 5 bases, and 18 bases lay in between. CDR3 length equals 15 residues.

This clonotype came up a few times. The CDR3 region has the DNA TGCAGTGCTAGAGATCAGAGGGTCTGGACCGGGGAGCTGTTTTTT. Protein product: CSARDQRVWTGELFF. The rearrangement links TRBV20-1 to TRBJ2-2, with a possible D match to TRBD2 (5 bases). The germline V and J ends were trimmed by 0 bases and 5 bases, with 13 bases remaining between them. This CDR3 has 15 residues. Germline CDR1 is DFQATT and CDR2 is SNEGSKA (reference sequence).

The chain uses TRBV12-3 or TRBV12-4 and TRBJ1-5, with TRBD1 identical over 10 bases. J was trimmed by 3 bases and V by 5 bases; bases with no gene match: 10. The CDR3 is made up of 17 amino acids. CDR3: CASSDLRQGANNQPQHF. The CDR3 DNA sequence: TGTGCCAGCAGTGACCTTAGACAGGGGGCTAACAATCAGCCCCAGCATTTT.

J is TRBJ2-3 and V is TRBV20-1, with TRBD2 matching over 9 bases. Germline CDR1 is DFQATT and CDR2 is SNEGSKA (reference sequence). Trimming took 3 bases from V and 4 from J; bases not matched to a gene: 5. CDR3 length: 14 amino acids. This CDR3 is CSASPSGIPDTQYF. CDR3 nucleotide sequence: TGCAGTGCTAGCCCTAGCGGGATCCCAGATACGCAGTATTTT.

This clonotype was recorded a few times. The genes are TRBV11-2 and TRBJ1-4, with no clear D. V was cut by 1 base and J by 0 bases, with 9 bases left in between. Germline lookup yields CDR1 SGHAT and CDR2 FQNNGV. This CDR3 has 16 residues. CDR3 DNA: TGTGCCAGCAGCTTAGGGGCCTTTGCAACTAATGAAAAACTGTTTTTT. Protein product: CASSLGAFATNEKLFF.

This clonotype was seen more than once but under ten times. V usage is TRBV9 and J usage is TRBJ2-1, with 10 nucleotides matching TRBD2. CDR1 and CDR2 from the germline V gene are SGDLS and YYNGEE. Unmatched junction bases numbered 7, after V lost 4 bases and J lost 9 bases. The CDR3 runs to 14 residues. The CDR3 reads CASSSSGREGEQFF. DNA for the CDR3: TGTGCCAGCAGCTCTAGCGGGAGAGAAGGTGAGCAGTTCTTC. Filled out from reference TRBV9 and TRBJ2-1, the complete variable domain reads DSGVTQTPKHLITATGQRVTLRCSPRSGDLSVYWYQQSLDQGLQFLIQYYNGEERAKGNILERFSAQQFPDLHSELNLSSLELGDSALYFCASSSSGREGEQFFGPGTRLTVL.

The genes are TRBV5-1 and TRBJ2-3; 10 positions match TRBD2. V gave up 4 bases and J gave up 6 bases; unmatched junction bases: 8. This CDR3 spans 15 amino acids. Per the germline V gene, CDR1 is SGHRS and CDR2 is YFSETQ. The CDR3 nucleotides read TGCGCCAGCAGCATCTCCGGGACTAGCGACGATACGCAGTATTTT. This codes for CASSISGTSDDTQYF.

The chain uses TRBV20-1 and TRBJ1-2; perhaps TRBD1 as D (5 bases). Germline V lookup: CDR1 DFQATT, CDR2 SNEGSKA (reference sequence). CDR3 length: 14 amino acids. V was shortened by 6 bases and J by 8 bases, with 22 bases between the two germline ends. DNA for the CDR3: TGCAGTGCGACCAAACATGATCTTGGGGGGGGCTACACCTTC. It yields the protein CSATKHDLGGGYTF.

The sample holds a few counts of this clonotype. The CDR3 spells CASSSRSEKLFF. CDR3 in DNA: TGTGCCAGCAGCTCCCGGTCGGAAAAACTGTTTTTT. The chain is built from TRBV7-2 and TRBJ1-4; D not resolved. Germline assignment: CDR1 SGHTA and CDR2 FQGNSA. The CDR3 runs to 12 residues. V lost 4 bases to trimming and J lost 8 bases, with 8 bases between them.

In this sample, this clonotype turned up many times. The chain uses TRBV2 and TRBJ2-7; 7 positions match TRBD2. CDR1 SNHLY and CDR2 FYNNEI come from the germline V gene. V shed 6 bases, J shed 2 bases, and the junction held 4 bases outside the gene matches. This CDR3 spans 13 amino acids. The DNA for the CDR3 is TGTGCCAGCAGAATAGCGGGTCCCTACGAGCAGTACTTC. This gives the protein CASRIAGPYEQYF. The variable domain in full, completed from reference TRBV2 and TRBJ2-7, reads EPEVTQTPSHQVTQMGQEVILRCVPISNHLYFYWYRQILGQKVEFLVSFYNNEISEKSEIFDDQFSVERPDGSNFTLKIRSTKLEDSAMYFCASRIAGPYEQYFGPGTRLTVT.

This clonotype was detected a few times. The chain has TRBV7-2 and TRBJ1-2; D is perhaps TRBD1 (6 bases). CDR1 and CDR2 (germline): SGHTA, FQGNSA. This CDR3 has 15 amino acids. V lost 5 bases and J 2 bases, leaving 15 bases between the germline ends. CDR3 region: CASSPEGHENYGYTF. The CDR3 DNA follows: TGTGCCAGCAGCCCTGAGGGACACGAGAACTATGGCTACACCTTC.

This clonotype appeared a few times. The chain links TRBV14 to TRBJ2-7, with D possibly being TRBD1 (6 bases). V was pared by 0 bases and J by 6 bases, with 12 bases between. Germline loops: CDR1 SGHDN, CDR2 FVKESK. The CDR3 extends over 14 amino acids. The CDR3 sequence is CASSQEQGIGEQYF. The CDR3 DNA is TGTGCCAGCAGCCAAGAACAGGGTATCGGCGAGCAGTACTTC.

The DNA for the CDR3 is TGTGCCAGCAGCTTACTTCGGGGGGATACGCAGTATTTT. This translates into CASSLLRGDTQYF. The rearrangement uses TRBV7-2 and TRBJ2-3; maybe TRBD2 (6 bases). Germline V gives CDR1 SGHTA, CDR2 FQGNSA. The length of the CDR3 is 13 residues. The V gene lost 2 bases and the J gene lost 6 bases, with 9 bases spanning the gap. Supplemented by reference TRBV7-2 and TRBJ2-3, the full variable domain reads GAGVSQSPSNKVTEKGKDVELRCDPISGHTALYWYRQSLGQGLEFLIYFQGNSAPDKSGLPSDRFSAERTGGSVSTLTIQRTQQEDSAVYLCASSLLRGDTQYFGPGTRLTVL.

CDR3 coding DNA: TGCGCCAGCAGTGAGGCTGGGTCAGGGCATCGGCGCTACACCTTC. It is translated as CASSEAGSGHRRYTF. The rearrangement uses TRBV10-2 and TRBJ1-2; maybe TRBD1 (5 bases). In germline, CDR1 is WSHSY, CDR2 SAAADI. This CDR3 region has 15 residues. The V and J ends lost 2 bases and 9 bases respectively, with 19 bases between them.

In this sample, this clonotype turned up a few times. The rearrangement uses TRBV28 and TRBJ2-5; no definite D call. Trimming took off 6 bases at V and 0 bases at J, with 8 bases between the two ends. Germline CDR1 and CDR2: MDHEN and SYDVKM. The CDR3 has 13 residues. CDR3 coding DNA: TGTGCCAGCAGCACAACGTACCAAGAGACCCAGTACTTC. Protein product: CASSTTYQETQYF.

Only a few counts were recorded for this clonotype. The V gene is TRBV9, the J gene TRBJ2-5; D not certain. Germline V lookup: CDR1 SGDLS, CDR2 YYNGEE. The CDR3 consists of 13 residues. V was pared by 1 base and J by 1 base, with 5 bases between. The chain's CDR3 is CASSVTTQETQYF. The CDR3 bases are TGTGCCAGCAGCGTAACGACCCAAGAGACCCAGTACTTC.

This clonotype has a handful of counts. This chain links TRBV7-2 with TRBJ2-1, with D perhaps matching TRBD1 (5 bases). CDR3 length: 15 amino acids. Germline CDR1 reads SGHTA; CDR2 reads FQGNSA. V shed 3 bases and J shed 4 bases, with 13 bases lying between them. CDR3 sequence reads: CASSFGRARYNEQFF. As DNA, the CDR3 is TGTGCCAGCAGCTTCGGCAGGGCTAGGTACAATGAGCAGTTCTTC.

The chain combines TRBV24-1 with TRBJ1-5, with D maybe TRBD1 (6 bases). Germline V lookup: CDR1 KGHDR, CDR2 SFDVKD. This CDR3 region has 16 residues. Trimming took off 2 bases at V and 0 bases at J, with 10 bases between the two ends. The CDR3 DNA reads as TGTGCCACCAGTGATTCGGGACATTATAGCAATCAGCCCCAGCATTTT. Protein sequence: CATSDSGHYSNQPQHF.

V is TRBV29-1 and J is TRBJ2-5; D call uncertain. V was shortened by 3 bases and J by 2 bases, with 7 bases between the two germline ends. The CDR3 covers 12 residues. Germline V gives CDR1 SQVTM, CDR2 ANQGSEA. The CDR3 nucleotides read TGCAGCGTTGACGCGATACAAGAGACCCAGTACTTC. It encodes CSVDAIQETQYF.

V gene TRBV2 combines with J gene TRBJ2-3; 12 bases fit TRBD2. The CDR3 covers 17 residues. Germline V gene lookup returns CDR1 SNHLY and CDR2 FYNNEI. V was pared by 6 bases and J by 2 bases, with 9 bases of the junction left unmatched. The CDR3 nucleotides read TGTGCCAGCAGGCAAGGACTAGCGGGGATAATCACAGATACGCAGTATTTT. Residues: CASRQGLAGIITDTQYF.

This clonotype has ten or more counts. The chain combines TRBV12-3 or TRBV12-4 with TRBJ1-3, with D hard to call. V was shortened by 8 bases and J by 6 bases, with 5 bases between the two germline ends. This CDR3 is 10 amino acids long. CDR3 region: CASGSNTIYF. CDR3 coding DNA: TGTGCCAGCGGATCAAACACCATATATTTT.

This clonotype was counted many times. The CDR3 sequence is CASSVGGTYNEQFF. The DNA of the CDR3 is TGTGCCAGCAGCGTCGGGGGAACCTACAATGAGCAGTTCTTC. The genes are TRBV9 and TRBJ2-1, with a tentative D call TRBD2 (6 bases). There are 14 residues in the CDR3. Trimming removed 2 bases at V and 2 bases at J, with 8 bases between. Germline values: CDR1 SGDLS, CDR2 YYNGEE.

This clonotype was detected only a few times. V gene TRBV4-3 combines with J gene TRBJ2-4; D uncertain. CDR3 size: 16 residues. Trimming took off 3 bases at V and 1 base at J, with 13 bases between the two ends. The germline V gene has CDR1 LGHNA and CDR2 YSLEER. CDR3 in amino acids: CASSQDRYLAKNIQYF. Here the CDR3 DNA reads TGCGCCAGCAGCCAGGATCGTTACCTGGCCAAAAACATTCAGTACTTC.

This clonotype has just a few counts. This chain connects TRBV5-1 to TRBJ2-1, with TRBD2 identical over 8 bases. Trimming took 0 bases from V and 5 from J; bases not matched to a gene: 4. CDR1 and CDR2 (germline): SGHRS, YFSETQ. The CDR3 totals 15 residues. In DNA form, the CDR3 reads TGCGCCAGCAGCTTGGAGCGGGAGACGGACAATGAGCAGTTCTTC. Translated: CASSLERETDNEQFF.